This T cell receptor (beta chain) emerged from a study of graft-versus-host responses after intestinal transplantation (dated by TCRdb to about 2021). In terms of the full investigation: The transplants that recipients got were multivisceral, liver-intestinal, or isolated intestinal. Every recipient was given anti-thymocyte globulin induction, followed by 3 to 4 years of maintenance tacrolimus and steroids. Instead of going to the commercial service, samples from a few later patients were sequenced in-house on an Illumina MiSeq and processed with MiXCR. A cohort of around 25 intestinal transplant recipients, including one retransplant, was enrolled, and a few patients lacking pretransplant specimens were excluded. A peak of at least 4% donor T cells among recipient peripheral blood mononuclear cells was the definition used for donor T cell macrochimerism. After intestinal transplantation, graft-versus-host and host-versus-graft alloreactive T cell clones in the graft, circulation and bone marrow were tracked using bulk TCR-beta CDR3 sequencing. To identify alloreactive clones, pre-transplant mixed lymphocyte reaction products were sequenced and compared with unstimulated pre-transplant donor and recipient T cells.

The table lists this clone with a few counts. Its recognized antigen is unknown. Base qualities are not provided; no much larger clone lies one nucleotide away. The method behind the library was the immunoSEQ multiplex PCR assay. For most patients, genomic DNA was isolated with the Qiagen DNeasy Blood and Tissue Kit and sent frozen to Adaptive Biotechnologies for TCR sequencing. High-throughput TCR-beta CDR3 sequencing of genomic DNA from most patients was performed by Adaptive Biotechnologies. Per the source publication's procedure: Adaptive's ImmunoSEQ software was the source of the TCR sequencing data for 18 patients, while a few other patients were processed with MiXCR and VDJtools. CD4 versus CD8 sorting errors were corrected by removing sequences found in both subsets at a frequency ratio below 5:1. CDR3 nucleotide sequences shared between donor and recipient were removed because the origin of such sequences could not be assigned. To be classed as alloreactive, a clone needed at least 2-fold expansion over unstimulated cells and a minimum CFSE-low frequency of 0.002% (template counts) or 0.001% (read counts). Clones were considered mappable if detected in sequenced pre-transplant spleen, lymph node, or MLR CFSE-low populations of the donor or recipient. Cumulative frequency of alloreactive clones was calculated as a percentage of all sequences weighted by copy number. TCRdb stores this immuneACCESS table with in-frame sequences only. Part of the clones is absent; in the studies checked, under half of the shortfall reflects unresolved V genes, and no reason is known for the rest. The V and J calls and clone size come from that table; D and trimming were worked out from the DNA. The table for this sample lists about 90,000 clones; 90% to 95% of them were counted only once. Together, the top ten hold 0.4% to 0.6% of the sample.

The meaning of the sample's time point label: cells obtained before transplantation from donor or recipient. CD3+CD4+ and CD3+CD8+ populations were FACS-sorted from unstimulated pre-transplant donor and recipient cells taken from spleen or lymph nodes. The CDR3 measures 15 amino acids from cysteine to phenylalanine. Just the 45-base CDR3 DNA is kept, in frame starting at base 1. The germline V gene provides CDR1 MNHNS and CDR2 SASEGT. V is shortened by 0 bases, J by 3 bases, and the region joining them spans 9 bases. Overall study results and their limits: The conclusions were limited by the relatively low number and heterogeneity of the intestinal transplant patients. GvH clones were detected in recipient bone marrow, and some of these GvH clones were observed earlier in ileal mucosa or blood, consistent with an intestinal mucosal origin. In the allografts of patients with donor T cell macrochimerism, GvH to HvG T cell clonal ratios were high. Early after transplant, declines in HvG clones were associated with peak levels of circulating GvH clones.

This receptor was identified in a human donor who received an intestinal transplant. The sequencing here drew on unstimulated CD8+ T cells sorted from spleen or lymph node cells, taken before intestinal transplant. The chain is assembled from TRBV6-1 and TRBJ1-5; 5 matching bases give a weak D call of TRBD1. The CDR3 protein sequence reads: CASSEAVGHNQPQHF. The DNA sequence is given as TGTGCCAGCAGTGAAGCTGTGGGGCACAATCAGCCCCAGCATTTT.